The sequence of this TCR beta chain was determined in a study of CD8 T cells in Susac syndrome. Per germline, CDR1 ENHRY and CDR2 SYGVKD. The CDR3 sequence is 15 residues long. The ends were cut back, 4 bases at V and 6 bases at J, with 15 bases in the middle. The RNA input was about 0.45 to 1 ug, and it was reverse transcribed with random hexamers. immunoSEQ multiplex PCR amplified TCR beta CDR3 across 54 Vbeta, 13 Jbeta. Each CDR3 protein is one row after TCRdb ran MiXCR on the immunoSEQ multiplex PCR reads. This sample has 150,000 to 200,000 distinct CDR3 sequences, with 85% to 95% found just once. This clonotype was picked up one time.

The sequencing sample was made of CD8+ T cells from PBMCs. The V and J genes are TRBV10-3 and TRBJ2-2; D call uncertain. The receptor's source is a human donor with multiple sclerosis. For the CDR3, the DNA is TGTGCCATCAGTGCCCTCGGCCCCTACCCCGGGGAGCTGTTTTTT. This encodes CAISALGPYPGELFF.